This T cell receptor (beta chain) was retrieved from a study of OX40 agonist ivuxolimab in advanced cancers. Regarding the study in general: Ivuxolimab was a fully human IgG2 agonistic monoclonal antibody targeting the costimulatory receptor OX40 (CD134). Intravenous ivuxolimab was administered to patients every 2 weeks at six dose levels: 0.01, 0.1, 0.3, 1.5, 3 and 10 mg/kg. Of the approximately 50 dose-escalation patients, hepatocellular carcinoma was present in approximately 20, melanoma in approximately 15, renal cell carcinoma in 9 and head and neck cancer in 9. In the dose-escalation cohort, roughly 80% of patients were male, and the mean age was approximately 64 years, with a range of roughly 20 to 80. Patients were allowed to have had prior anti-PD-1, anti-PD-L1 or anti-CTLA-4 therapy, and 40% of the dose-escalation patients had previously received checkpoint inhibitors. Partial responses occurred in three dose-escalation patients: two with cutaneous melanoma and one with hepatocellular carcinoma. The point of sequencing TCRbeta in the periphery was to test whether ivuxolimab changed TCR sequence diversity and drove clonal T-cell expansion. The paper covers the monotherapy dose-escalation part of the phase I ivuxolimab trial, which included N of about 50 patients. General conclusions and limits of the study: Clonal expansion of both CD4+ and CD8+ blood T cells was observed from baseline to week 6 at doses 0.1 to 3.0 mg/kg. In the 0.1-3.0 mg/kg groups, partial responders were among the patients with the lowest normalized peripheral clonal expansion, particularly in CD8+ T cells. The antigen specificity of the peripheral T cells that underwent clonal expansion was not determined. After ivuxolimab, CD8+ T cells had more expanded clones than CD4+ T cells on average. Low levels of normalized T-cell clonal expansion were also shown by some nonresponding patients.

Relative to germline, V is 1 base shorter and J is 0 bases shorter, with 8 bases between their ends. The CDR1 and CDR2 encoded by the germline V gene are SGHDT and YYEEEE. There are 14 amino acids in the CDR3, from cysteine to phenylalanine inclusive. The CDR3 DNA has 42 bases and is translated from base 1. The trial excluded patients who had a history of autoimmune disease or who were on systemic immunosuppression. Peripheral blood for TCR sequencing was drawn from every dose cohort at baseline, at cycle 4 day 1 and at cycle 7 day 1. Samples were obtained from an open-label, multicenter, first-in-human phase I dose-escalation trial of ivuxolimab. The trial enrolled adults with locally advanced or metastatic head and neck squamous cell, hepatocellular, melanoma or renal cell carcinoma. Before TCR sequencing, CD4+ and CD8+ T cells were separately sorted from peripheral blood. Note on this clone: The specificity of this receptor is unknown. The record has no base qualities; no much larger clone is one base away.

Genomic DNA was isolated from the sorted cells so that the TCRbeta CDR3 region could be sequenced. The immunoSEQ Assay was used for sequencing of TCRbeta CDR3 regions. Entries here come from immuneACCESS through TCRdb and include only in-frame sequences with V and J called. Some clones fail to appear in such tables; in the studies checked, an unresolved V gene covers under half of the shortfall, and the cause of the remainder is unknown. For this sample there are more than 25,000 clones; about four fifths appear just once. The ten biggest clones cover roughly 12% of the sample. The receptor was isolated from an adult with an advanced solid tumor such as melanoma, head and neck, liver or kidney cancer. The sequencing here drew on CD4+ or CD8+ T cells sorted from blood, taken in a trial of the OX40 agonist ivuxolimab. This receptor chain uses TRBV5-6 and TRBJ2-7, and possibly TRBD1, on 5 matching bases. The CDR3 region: CASSLLDSSYEQYF. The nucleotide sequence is TGTGCCAGCAGCTTGCTAGACAGCTCCTACGAGCAGTACTTC.